This T cell receptor beta chain was sequenced in a study of beta chain features in type 1 diabetes. Study-level points and caveats: Within each of all four CD4+ subsets, Type 1 diabetes patients had TCRB CDR3s that were moderately but significantly shorter.

This clone was seen a handful of times. The antigen is undetermined. V was cut by 3 bases and J by 0 bases, with 15 bases left in between. The CDR3 runs 17 residues. Germline V gene lookup returns CDR1 KGHSH and CDR2 LQKENI. TCRB transcripts that were expressed got sequenced, as all of the isolated RNA had been reverse transcribed. TCRdb keeps only in-frame clones here, not all; method: immunoSEQ multiplex PCR. The table includes around 310,000 clones, 11% detected once. Sequencing used naive CD4+ T cells from blood. The sequence came from a woman in her 30s in good health. The V and J genes are TRBV18 and TRBJ2-1; no reliable D call. The CDR3 is CASSPSQFVSSYNEQFF. Here the CDR3 DNA reads TGTGCCAGCTCACCGTCACAGTTCGTCAGCTCCTACAATGAGCAGTTCTTC.